The next 3 T cell receptor beta chains were all read from a single sample in a study of cytomegalovirus exposure and HLA in healthy donors. PCR used 60 Vbeta primers and 13 Jbeta primers. Repertoires were generated with immunoSEQ multiplex PCR, while TCRdb's copy carries only in-frame clones and drops some. Here the sample spans about 150,000 clones, approximately 77% being singletons. What was sequenced was PBMCs. The receptors originated from a woman between 40 and 55 years old in good health and CMV-seronegative.

The V call is TRBV5-1, the J call TRBJ2-3, with TRBD2 identical over 7 bases. The V gene's germline CDR1 is SGHRS and CDR2 YFSETQ. The CDR3 has 14 amino acids. The V and J ends lost 7 bases and 2 bases, in that order; junction bases with no gene match: 7. The CDR3 is CASGTGGYTDTQYF. In nucleotides, the CDR3 is TGCGCCAGCGGGACGGGGGGTTACACAGATACGCAGTATTTT.

This chain uses TRBV6-5 with TRBJ2-5, with D possibly being TRBD1 (6 bases). CDR3 length: 15 residues. V lost 6 bases and J 4 bases, leaving 18 bases between the germline ends. Germline CDR1 MNHEY, CDR2 SVGAGI. In DNA form, the CDR3 reads TGTGCCAGCAGATTCCTAACCGGGACACGAGAGACCCAGTACTTC. Encoded protein: CASRFLTGTRETQYF.

The chain has TRBV5-6 and TRBJ1-2; 9 bases fit TRBD1. V shed 5 bases and J 7 bases; nucleotides not matched to a gene: 9. This CDR3 comprises 14 residues. CDR1 and CDR2 (germline): SGHDT, YYEEEE. The CDR3 spells CASRKPGTGCGYTF. Written as DNA, the CDR3 is TGTGCCAGCAGGAAACCCGGGACAGGGTGTGGCTACACCTTC.